Listed here are 14 T cell receptor beta chains from one sample, sequenced in a study of T-cell memory formation after mild COVID-19. TCRdb itself ran the 5' RACE reads through MiXCR, one entry per CDR3 protein. The sample carries approximately 170,000 distinct CDR3 sequences, over 10% recorded once. The material sequenced was PBMCs or a T cell subset sorted from them (not recorded which). The receptors here all came from a man between 18 and 29 years old who had mild COVID-19 (a few samples of this study predate the infection). Cell type and time point are not known.

This clonotype was counted only a few times. V is TRBV10-3 and J is TRBJ1-5; a weak D match, TRBD1 (6 bases). CDR3 length: 18 amino acids. Germline CDR1 and CDR2: ENHRY and SYGVKD. V lost 4 bases and J 6 bases, leaving 25 bases between the germline ends. DNA of the CDR3: TGTGCCATCAGTGTGGCCCTCGGGGGGGCGGGGAACGGTCAGCCCCAGCATTTT. It translates to CAISVALGGAGNGQPQHF.

The J gene is TRBJ2-7, the V gene TRBV7-9; D is undetermined. Germline CDR1 SEHNR, CDR2 FQNEAQ (reference sequence). V was shortened by 5 bases and J by 4 bases, with 21 bases between the two germline ends. The CDR3 is 16 residues long. CDR3 sequence (DNA): TGTGCCAGCAGCCCCCTCCGGCCTGGCCCCCCATACGAGCAGTACTTC. This encodes CASSPLRPGPPYEQYF. Supplemented by reference TRBV7-9 and TRBJ2-7, the full variable domain reads DTGVSQNPRHKITKRGQNVTFRCDPISEHNRLYWYRQTLGQGPEFLTYFQNEAQLEKSRLLSDRFSAERPKGSFSTLEIQRTEQGDSAMYLCASSPLRPGPPYEQYFGPGTRLTVT.

There are a few counts of this clonotype. This chain joins TRBV9 and TRBJ2-1; TRBD2 matches 12 bases. Germline V gives CDR1 SGDLS, CDR2 YYNGEE. The junction had 6 bases not matched to a gene; V was cut back by 0 bases and J by 8 bases. The CDR3 length is 16 residues. The CDR3 sequence: CASSVGLAGGLDEQFF. The CDR3 DNA follows: TGTGCCAGCAGCGTAGGGCTAGCGGGGGGGTTGGATGAGCAGTTCTTC.

The rearrangement uses TRBV10-3 and TRBJ1-1, with 7 bases aligning to TRBD1. Germline values: CDR1 ENHRY, CDR2 SYGVKD. The CDR3 loop spans 15 amino acids. V lost 6 bases, J lost 6 bases, and 13 bases stayed unmatched. Here the CDR3 reads CAIRAETGSYSEAFF. CDR3 DNA sequence: TGTGCCATCAGAGCCGAGACAGGGAGTTATTCTGAAGCTTTCTTT.

At least ten counts were recorded for this clonotype. One end of the junction does not line up with germline, which may come from a read error. The chain carries TRBV5-1 and TRBJ2-7, with 9 bases lining up with TRBD2. The germline gives CDR1 SGHRS, CDR2 YFSETQ. The CDR3 is 14 residues long. The DNA of the CDR3 is TGTGCCAGCAGCTTGGGACTAGCTTCCTACGAGCAGTACTTC. It specifies CASSLGLASYEQYF.

The chain links TRBV18 to TRBJ2-5; possibly TRBD1 for D (5 bases). Trimming took off 3 bases at V and 2 bases at J, with 13 bases between the two ends. Germline CDR1 KGHSH, CDR2 LQKENI. This CDR3 comprises 15 residues. The CDR3 spells CASSPPGSSQETQYF. The DNA of the CDR3 is TGTGCCAGCTCACCTCCAGGGTCGTCACAAGAGACCCAGTACTTC.

This clonotype was counted many times. The gene calls are TRBV5-1 and TRBJ2-7; a weak D match, TRBD1 (6 bases). The length of the CDR3 is 15 residues. Trimming left V 4 bases short and J 4 bases short, with 18 bases between. CDR1 and CDR2 (germline): SGHRS, YFSETQ. The DNA for the CDR3 is TGCGCCAGCAGCCCGACCACGGGACACCTATACGAGCAGTACTTC. Its translation: CASSPTTGHLYEQYF. Full variable domain (outside the CDR3, taken from reference TRBV5-1 and TRBJ2-7): KAGVTQTPRYLIKTRGQQVTLSCSPISGHRSVSWYQQTPGQGLQFLFEYFSETQRNKGNFPGRFSGRQFSNSRSEMNVSTLELGDSALYLCASSPTTGHLYEQYFGPGTRLTVT.

The V gene is TRBV5-1, the J gene TRBJ2-2, with D maybe TRBD1 (5 bases). The CDR3 runs 14 residues. From germline, CDR1 is SGHRS and CDR2 YFSETQ. V was shortened by 1 base and J by 6 bases, with 10 bases between the two germline ends. The DNA for the CDR3 is TGCGCCAGCAGCTTGACGTTAGGGGCCGGGGAGCTGTTTTTT. It yields the protein CASSLTLGAGELFF.

A few counts support this clonotype. The chain carries TRBV7-2 and TRBJ2-5; no definite D call. Germline CDR1 and CDR2: SGHTA and FQGNSA. This CDR3 is built from 16 residues. V was trimmed by 0 bases and J by 10 bases, leaving 21 bases between them. The CDR3 DNA follows: TGTGCCAGCAGCTTAGCGTCCGGTTACCTCCCCCAGATCCAGTACTTC. The encoded protein is CASSLASGYLPQIQYF.

The chain has TRBV5-1 and TRBJ2-4; 7 bases fit TRBD2. Germline loops: CDR1 SGHRS, CDR2 YFSETQ. V shed 2 bases, J shed 5 bases, and the junction held 4 bases outside the gene matches. There are 14 residues in the CDR3. CDR3 loop: CASSFSGAENIQYF. CDR3 sequence (DNA): TGCGCCAGCAGCTTCAGCGGGGCGGAAAACATTCAGTACTTC.

This clonotype has just a few counts. Relative to the germline gene, one junction end is altered; a read error may explain this. The V call is TRBV7-2, the J call TRBJ1-3; no clear D gene. The CDR3 consists of 15 residues. The V gene's germline CDR1 is SGHTA and CDR2 FQGNSA. The CDR3 DNA reads as TGTGCCAGCAGCTTTGGGCTGAACTCTGTAAACACCATATATTTT. Translation gives CASSFGLNSVNTIYF.

The V and J genes are TRBV6-1 and TRBJ1-4; D possibly corresponds to TRBD1 (6 bases). Germline loops: CDR1 MNHNS, CDR2 SASEGT. The CDR3 runs to 13 residues. With 3 bases removed from V and 15 bases from J, the gap between germline ends came to 17 bases. CDR3 residues: CASSDMGGQKLFF. Here the CDR3 DNA reads TGTGCCAGCAGTGATATGGGGGGGCAGAAGTTGTTTTTT.

This clonotype was counted many times. The J gene is TRBJ2-2, the V gene TRBV5-1; perhaps TRBD1 as D (5 bases). The CDR3 contains 14 residues. Germline V gene lookup returns CDR1 SGHRS and CDR2 YFSETQ. V lost 1 base, J lost 7 bases, and 11 bases lay in between. In DNA form, the CDR3 reads TGCGCCAGCAGCTTGAGGGAACAGGACGGGGAGCTGTTTTTT. Its translation: CASSLREQDGELFF. Complete variable domain (other parts from reference TRBV5-1 and TRBJ2-2): KAGVTQTPRYLIKTRGQQVTLSCSPISGHRSVSWYQQTPGQGLQFLFEYFSETQRNKGNFPGRFSGRQFSNSRSEMNVSTLELGDSALYLCASSLREQDGELFFGEGSRLTVL.

This chain joins TRBV18 and TRBJ1-5, with D hard to call. The V gene lost 4 bases and the J gene lost 0 bases, with 13 bases spanning the gap. Per germline, CDR1 KGHSH and CDR2 LQKENI. This CDR3 is built from 16 residues. The CDR3 coding sequence is TGTGCCAGCTCACTTTTCCAGACAATTAGCAATCAGCCCCAGCATTTT. This translates into CASSLFQTISNQPQHF.